The present T cell receptor (beta chain) was sequenced within a study of T-cell reconstitution after alpha-beta-depleted transplantation in children. Broader study findings: Elevated TCRbeta diversity at day 60 was traced, in some patients, to surviving recipient T cells and thymic progenitors. Alpha-beta T cells present about two months after transplant were reported to originate from several hundred expanded graft clones. Counts and diversity of T cells one year after transplant came mostly from newly produced T cells.

The TCRbeta library was prepared with unique molecular identifiers. TCRdb used MiXCR to reprocess the PCR reads, holding one entry per CDR3 protein. The sample holds roughly 500,000 distinct CDR3 sequences, roughly a tenth seen once. This clonotype was counted ten times or more. The antigen is not known. The receptor comes from a child aged 2 to 15 with inherited bone marrow failure, due to receive a stem cell transplant. The material sequenced was PBMCs, taken before TCRalphabeta/CD19-depleted stem cell transplant.

The CDR3 is CASSQDNHYEQYF. The CDR3 DNA follows: TGCGCCAGCAGCCAAGACAACCACTACGAGCAGTACTTC. The chain links TRBV4-3 to TRBJ2-7; D is unclear. V lost 0 bases and J 3 bases, leaving 6 bases between the germline ends. CDR1 LGHNA and CDR2 YSLEER come from the germline V gene. CDR3 length: 13 amino acids.